These 6 T cell receptor beta chains were all obtained from the same sample, sequenced in a study of blood T cell repertoires in COVID-19. Here immunoSEQ multiplex PCR was the method, and the copy in TCRdb shows in-frame clones only, minus some. The sample holds over 150,000 clones, roughly nine tenths seen once. The sample taken for sequencing was peripheral blood. These TCRs come from a man aged 45-60 years with acute or convalescent COVID-19.

The chain carries TRBV6-6 and TRBJ1-2; 8 bases agree with TRBD1. Trimming at V came to 7 bases and at J to 4 bases, leaving 5 bases not matched to a gene. Per the germline V gene, CDR1 is MNHNY and CDR2 is SVGAGI (reference sequence). The CDR3 spans 13 residues. As DNA, the CDR3 is TGTGCCAGCATCCAACAGGGGGGCTATGGCTACACCTTC. It translates to CASIQQGGYGYTF.

The chain recombines TRBV9 with TRBJ2-6, with 7 positions matching TRBD1. Germline V gives CDR1 SGDLS, CDR2 YYNGEE. The J segment lost 0 bases and the V segment lost 2 bases, leaving 5 bases of the junction unmatched. The CDR3 sequence is 17 residues long. The CDR3 reads CASSVGQISSGANVLTF. The CDR3 coding sequence is TGTGCCAGCAGCGTGGGACAGATTAGCTCTGGGGCCAACGTCCTGACTTTC.

This clone was observed a few times. The chain joins TRBV9 to TRBJ2-1; 8 bases are a match to TRBD2. Germline lookup yields CDR1 SGDLS and CDR2 YYNGEE. The CDR3 extends over 16 amino acids. Trimming removed 4 bases from V and 4 bases from J; junction bases left unmatched: 10. The CDR3 reads CASSPRGAGAYNEQFF. The CDR3 DNA reads as TGTGCCAGCAGCCCCAGGGGAGCGGGGGCTTACAATGAGCAGTTCTTC.

V and J are TRBV3-1 (or the pseudogene TRBV3-2) and TRBJ2-6; no firm D call. The CDR3 has 16 residues. From germline, CDR1 is LGHDT and CDR2 YNNKEL (reference sequence). The V and J ends lost 4 bases and 0 bases respectively, with 10 bases between them. CDR3 nucleotides: TGTGCCAGCAGCCTCGCTCCGAGCTCTGGGGCCAACGTCCTGACTTTC. This codes for CASSLAPSSGANVLTF.

The chain is built from TRBV4-1 and TRBJ2-1; D remains ambiguous. This CDR3 spans 13 amino acids. With 0 bases removed from V and 6 bases from J, the gap between germline ends came to 6 bases. Germline V gene sequence: CDR1 MGHRA, CDR2 YSYEKL. CDR3 sequence reads: CASSQDRPNEQFF. CDR3 DNA sequence: TGCGCCAGCAGCCAAGACAGGCCCAATGAGCAGTTCTTC.

The gene calls are TRBV21-1 and TRBJ2-1; the tabulated D call, TRBD1, remains unverified against the DNA. TRBV21-1 is flagged as a pseudogene. The CDR3 has 15 residues. Here the CDR3 reads CASSKATDSYNEQFF. The CDR3 DNA sequence: TGTGCCAGCAGCAAAGCTACCGACAGCTACAATGAGCAGTTCTTC.